This is a list of T cell receptor beta chains from one sample in a study of blood T cell repertoires in COVID-19. Some clones are missing from TCRdb's copy, which holds only in-frame ones; the method was immunoSEQ multiplex PCR. Among roughly 410,000 clones, roughly 90% were seen once, and the ten largest hold 1.5% to 1.9%. Sequencing was performed on peripheral blood. The receptors derive from a woman aged 40-49 years with COVID-19, enrolled during active disease. CDR3s include the opening cysteine and the closing phenylalanine or tryptophan. The D gene is left open where the match is weak. Clone size is shown for a subset of rows, as once, few, many or a class of expanded clone.

>TRBJ2-2|TRBV19|.|.
CASRSAGTSTGELFF
TGTGCCAGTAGAAGTGCCGGGACAAGCACCGGGGAGCTGTTTTTT
>TRBJ1-1|TRBV6-5|.|.
CASSSQGGTEAFF
TGTGCCAGCAGTTCCCAAGGGGGTACTGAAGCTTTCTTT
>TRBJ2-2|TRBV28|once|TRBD1
CASRGTGGSGELFF
TGTGCCAGTCGGGGGACAGGGGGCTCCGGGGAGCTGTTTTTT
>TRBJ1-2|TRBV15|.|TRBD1
CATSRPGTGKGGYTF
TGTGCCACCAGCAGGCCCGGGACAGGGAAAGGAGGCTACACCTTC
>TRBJ2-3|TRBV3-1/TRBV3-2|.|.
CASSQRGGGTDTQYF
TGTGCCAGCAGCCAAAGGGGGGGCGGCACAGATACGCAGTATTTT
>TRBJ2-7|TRBV2|.|.
CASSEYWQGTYEQYF
TGTGCCAGCAGTGAATACTGGCAGGGGACCTACGAGCAGTACTTC
>TRBJ2-3|TRBV7-4|.|TRBD2
CASSLASSGIVDTQYF
TGTGCCAGCAGCTTAGCGTCTAGCGGGATAGTGGATACGCAGTATTTT
>TRBJ2-7|TRBV4-1|.|TRBD2
CASSSGGAHYEQYF
TGCGCCAGCAGCTCGGGGGGGGCCCACTACGAGCAGTACTTC
>TRBJ1-4|TRBV29-1|.|.
CSVEVLPTGRQAPNEKLFF
TGCAGCGTTGAAGTTCTCCCTACAGGCCGCCAAGCCCCGAATGAAAAACTGTTTTTT
>TRBJ1-2|TRBV6-5|.|.
CASRGPGPVYGYTF
TGTGCCAGCAGGGGCCCTGGTCCGGTCTATGGCTACACCTTC
>TRBJ2-6|TRBV19|.|TRBD2
CASSWRLAGGRVGGANVLTF
TGTGCCAGTAGCTGGCGGCTAGCGGGAGGGCGGGTAGGTGGGGCCAACGTCCTGACTTTC
>TRBJ1-1|TRBV5-1|.|TRBD1
CASSPRDRGGFSAEAFF
TGCGCCAGCAGCCCGCGGGACAGGGGGGGTTTTTCGGCTGAAGCTTTCTTT
>TRBJ1-2|TRBV6-2/TRBV6-3|.|.
CASSYPEDRAYPGGYTF
TGTGCCAGCAGTTACCCCGAGGACAGAGCTTACCCCGGTGGCTACACCTTC
>TRBJ2-3|TRBV7-9|.|.
CASSLRAADTQYF
TGTGCCAGCAGCTTACGCGCGGCAGATACGCAGTATTTT
>TRBJ2-5|TRBV6-1|.|.
CASSDWPYQETQYF
TGTGCCAGCAGTGATTGGCCGTACCAAGAGACCCAGTACTTC
>TRBJ2-2|TRBV30|.|.
CAWSWSSGTGELFF
TGTGCCTGGAGTTGGAGCAGCGGCACCGGGGAGCTGTTTTTT
>TRBJ1-2|TRBV4-2|.|TRBD1
CASSQGGTGALSGYTF
TGTGCCAGCAGCCAAGGGGGGACAGGGGCCCTTTCTGGCTACACCTTC
>TRBJ2-3|TRBV28|once|.
CASSLTTGWSTDTQYF
TGTGCCAGCAGCCTCACCACAGGGTGGAGCACAGATACGCAGTATTTT
>TRBJ1-2|TRBV7-2|.|.
CASSLAPGTISNYGYTF
TGTGCCAGCAGCTTAGCTCCTGGCACCATCTCTAACTATGGCTACACCTTC
>TRBJ2-1|TRBV3-1/TRBV3-2|.|TRBD2
CASSLPNLAGGGYNEQFF
TGTGCCAGCAGCCTCCCCAACCTGGCGGGAGGTGGCTACAATGAGCAGTTCTTC
>TRBJ2-7|TRBV5-8|.|.
CASSLVRQGEQYF
TGTGCCAGCAGCTTGGTGCGGCAGGGCGAGCAGTACTTC
>TRBJ2-1|TRBV12-5|.|TRBD1
CASGLMGQGFYNEQFF
TGTGCTAGTGGTTTGATGGGACAGGGATTTTACAATGAGCAGTTCTTC
>TRBJ1-1|TRBV27|.|TRBD1
CASSLGAGGTEAFF
TGTGCCAGCAGTTTAGGGGCAGGGGGCACTGAAGCTTTCTTT
>TRBJ1-5|TRBV5-1|.|.
CASSLAGERHQPQHF
TGCGCCAGCAGCTTGGCGGGGGAGCGGCATCAGCCCCAGCATTTT
>TRBJ1-1|TRBV10-3|.|TRBD1
CAIRMGLGQGASEAFF
TGTGCCATCAGAATGGGGTTGGGACAGGGGGCTTCTGAAGCTTTCTTT
>TRBJ1-3|TRBV7-3|.|.
CASSLLGGQVDTIYF
TGTGCCAGCAGCCTCCTAGGAGGTCAGGTAGACACCATATATTTT
>TRBJ1-1|TRBV6-2/TRBV6-3|once|.
CASSYDWGGDTEAFF
TGTGCCAGCAGTTACGATTGGGGGGGGGACACTGAAGCTTTCTTT
>TRBJ1-2|TRBV7-2|.|.
CASSSTVYGYTF
TGTGCCAGCAGCTCAACAGTTTATGGCTACACCTTC
>TRBJ2-1|TRBV14|once|.
CASSQGSGDREQFF
TGTGCCAGCAGCCAAGGATCGGGGGATCGGGAGCAGTTCTTC
>TRBJ1-6|TRBV6-2/TRBV6-3|few|.
CASSSQDNSPLHF
TGTGCCAGCAGTTCACAAGATAATTCACCCCTCCACTTT
>TRBJ2-3|TRBV28|once|TRBD2
CASRLHTSGGDTDTQYF
TGTGCCAGCAGGCTGCATACTAGCGGGGGAGACACAGATACGCAGTATTTT
>TRBJ1-6|TRBV20-1|.|.
CSASQGSYNSPLHF
TGCAGTGCTAGTCAGGGATCCTATAATTCACCCCTCCACTTT
>TRBJ1-6|TRBV5-5|.|TRBD1
CASSLAEDRVNSPLHF
TGTGCCAGCAGCTTGGCCGAGGACAGGGTTAATTCACCCCTCCACTTT
>TRBJ1-2|TRBV9|.|.
CASSAPAGVGYGYTF
TGTGCCAGCAGCGCCCCGGCGGGGGTCGGATATGGCTACACCTTC
>TRBJ2-5|TRBV7-3|.|TRBD1
CASSARPQGAGETQYF
TGTGCCAGCAGCGCAAGACCACAGGGGGCAGGAGAGACCCAGTACTTC
>TRBJ2-2|TRBV6-2/TRBV6-3|.|TRBD1
CASSPQTGRYNTGELFF
TGTGCCAGCAGTCCACAGACAGGGAGATATAACACCGGGGAGCTGTTTTTT
>TRBJ2-7|TRBV30|few|.
CAWSRQYEQYF
TGTGCCTGGAGTCGACAGTACGAGCAGTACTTC
>TRBJ1-1|TRBV30|.|.
CAWSRTATEAFF
TGTGCCTGGAGTCGGACAGCCACTGAAGCTTTCTTT
>TRBJ2-7|TRBV24-1|.|TRBD1
CATSDAGQGLPYEQYF
TGTGCCACCAGTGACGCGGGACAGGGGCTTCCCTACGAGCAGTACTTC
>TRBJ2-5|TRBV18|.|TRBD2
CASSPKTGTIETQYF
TGTGCCAGCTCACCAAAGACCGGGACTATAGAGACCCAGTACTTC
>TRBJ2-3|TRBV29-1|.|.
CSVETATDTQYF
TGCAGCGTTGAGACAGCCACAGATACGCAGTATTTT
>TRBJ2-1|TRBV27|.|.
CASSLLAGPYNEQFF
TGTGCCAGCAGTTTACTCGCGGGACCCTACAATGAGCAGTTCTTC
>TRBJ2-7|TRBV28|.|TRBD2
CASSLPATSGDYEQYF
TGTGCCAGCAGTTTACCCGCGACTAGCGGGGATTACGAGCAGTACTTC
>TRBJ2-1|TRBV7-9|.|TRBD2
CASSFYSGGDNEQFF
TGTGCCAGCAGCTTTTATAGCGGGGGGGACAATGAGCAGTTCTTC
>TRBJ2-3|TRBV7-3|.|TRBD2
CASSPGGSSDTQYF
TGTGCCAGCAGCCCTGGCGGGAGTTCAGATACGCAGTATTTT
>TRBJ2-1|TRBV3-1/TRBV3-2|.|TRBD2
CASSHWTSYNEQFF
TGTGCCAGCAGCCACTGGACTAGCTACAATGAGCAGTTCTTC
>TRBJ2-7|TRBV10-3|.|TRBD1
CAISGGTGTHEQYF
TGTGCCATCAGTGGAGGGACAGGGACCCACGAGCAGTACTTC
>TRBJ1-5|TRBV6-2/TRBV6-3|.|TRBD1
CASSSRLGQGRQPQHF
TGTGCCAGCAGTTCCAGATTGGGACAGGGAAGACAGCCCCAGCATTTT
>TRBJ2-7|TRBV4-3|.|TRBD2
CASSQDRARGIPIPYEQYF
TGCGCCAGCAGCCAAGATAGGGCGCGGGGGATCCCGATTCCCTACGAGCAGTACTTC
>TRBJ2-3|TRBV7-8|.|TRBD2
CASSPTATSDSTDTQYF
TGTGCCAGCAGCCCGACCGCGACTAGCGACAGCACAGATACGCAGTATTTT